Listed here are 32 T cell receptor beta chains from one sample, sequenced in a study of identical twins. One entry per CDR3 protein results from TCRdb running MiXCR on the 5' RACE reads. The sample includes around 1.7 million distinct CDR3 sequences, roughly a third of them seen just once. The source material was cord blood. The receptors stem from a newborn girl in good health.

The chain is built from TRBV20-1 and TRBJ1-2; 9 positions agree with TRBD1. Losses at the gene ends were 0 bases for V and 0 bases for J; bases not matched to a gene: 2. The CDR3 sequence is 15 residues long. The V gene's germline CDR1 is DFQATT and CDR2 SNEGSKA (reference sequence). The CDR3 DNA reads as TGCAGTGCTAGAGATCGGACAGGGGCTAACTATGGCTACACCTTC. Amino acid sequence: CSARDRTGANYGYTF.

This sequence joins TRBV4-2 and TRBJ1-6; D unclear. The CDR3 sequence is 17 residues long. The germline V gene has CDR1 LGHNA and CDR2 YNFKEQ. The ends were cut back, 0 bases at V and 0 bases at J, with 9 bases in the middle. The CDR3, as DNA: TGTGCCAGCAGCCAAGATGTCAGACGCTCCTATAATTCACCCCTCCACTTT. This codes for CASSQDVRRSYNSPLHF.

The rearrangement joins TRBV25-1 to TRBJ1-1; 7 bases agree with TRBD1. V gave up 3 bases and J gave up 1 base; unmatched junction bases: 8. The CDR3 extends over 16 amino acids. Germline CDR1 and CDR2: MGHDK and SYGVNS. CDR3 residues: CASSDHFRGGNTEAFF. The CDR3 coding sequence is TGTGCCAGCAGTGACCACTTCAGGGGGGGGAACACTGAAGCTTTCTTT.

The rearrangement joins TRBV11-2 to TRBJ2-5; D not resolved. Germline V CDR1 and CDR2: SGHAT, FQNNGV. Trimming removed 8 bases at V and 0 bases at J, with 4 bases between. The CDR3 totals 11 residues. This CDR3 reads CASLNQETQYF. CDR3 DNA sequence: TGTGCCAGCCTCAACCAAGAGACCCAGTACTTC.

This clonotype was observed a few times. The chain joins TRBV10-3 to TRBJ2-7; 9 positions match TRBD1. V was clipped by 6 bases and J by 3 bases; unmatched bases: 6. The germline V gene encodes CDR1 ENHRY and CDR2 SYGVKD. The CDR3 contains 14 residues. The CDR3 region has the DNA TGTGCCATCAGGACCGGGACAGGGTTCTACGAGCAGTACTTC. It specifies CAIRTGTGFYEQYF.

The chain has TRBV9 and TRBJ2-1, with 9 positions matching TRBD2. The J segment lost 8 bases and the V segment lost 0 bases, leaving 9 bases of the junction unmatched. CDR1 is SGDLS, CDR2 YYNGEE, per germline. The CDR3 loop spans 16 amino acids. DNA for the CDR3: TGTGCCAGCAGCGTAGGCGGTCTAGCGGGAAGGGATGAGCAGTTCTTC. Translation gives CASSVGGLAGRDEQFF.

For the CDR3, the DNA is TGTGCCAGCAGCCAAGGTCTACAGACTTACAATGAGCAGTTCTTC. The encoded protein is CASSQGLQTYNEQFF. The gene calls are TRBV3-1 and TRBJ2-1, with D hard to call. Germline CDR1 and CDR2: LGHDT and YNNKEL (reference sequence). V was trimmed by 1 base and J by 4 bases, leaving 11 bases between them. The CDR3 extends over 15 amino acids.

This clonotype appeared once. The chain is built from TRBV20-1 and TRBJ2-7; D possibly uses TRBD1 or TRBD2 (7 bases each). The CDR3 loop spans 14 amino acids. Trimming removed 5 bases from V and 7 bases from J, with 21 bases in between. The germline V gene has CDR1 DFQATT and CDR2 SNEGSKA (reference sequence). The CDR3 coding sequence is TGCAGTGCTGGAGGGACTAAGGGGGCGGGAGAGCAGTACTTC. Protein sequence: CSAGGTKGAGEQYF.

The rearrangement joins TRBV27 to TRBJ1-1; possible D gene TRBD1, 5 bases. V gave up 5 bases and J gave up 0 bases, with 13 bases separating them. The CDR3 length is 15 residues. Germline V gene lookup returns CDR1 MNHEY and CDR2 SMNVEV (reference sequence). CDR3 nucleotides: TGTGCCAGCAGTCGAAGCGGGGGGATGAACACTGAAGCTTTCTTT. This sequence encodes CASSRSGGMNTEAFF.

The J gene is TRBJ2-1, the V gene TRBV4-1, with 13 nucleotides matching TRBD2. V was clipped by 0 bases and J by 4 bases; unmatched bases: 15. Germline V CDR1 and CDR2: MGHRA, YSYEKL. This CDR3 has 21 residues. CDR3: CASSQDRAKMTSGGPYNEQFF. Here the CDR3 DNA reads TGCGCCAGCAGCCAAGATCGCGCGAAAATGACTAGCGGGGGGCCTTACAATGAGCAGTTCTTC.

The CDR3 coding sequence is TGTGCCAGCAGTTACTCGGACTACGAGCAGTTCTTC. As protein: CASSYSDYEQFF. V usage is TRBV6-2 or TRBV6-3 and J usage is TRBJ2-1; D is perhaps TRBD2 (6 bases). V lost 0 bases and J 10 bases, leaving 7 bases between the germline ends. Germline values: CDR1 MNHEY, CDR2 SVGEGT. The CDR3 loop spans 12 amino acids.

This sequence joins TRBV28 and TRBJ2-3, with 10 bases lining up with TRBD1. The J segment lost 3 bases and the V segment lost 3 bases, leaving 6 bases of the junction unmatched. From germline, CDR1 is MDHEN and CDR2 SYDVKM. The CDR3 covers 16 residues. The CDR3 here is CASSFPDRGLTDTQYF. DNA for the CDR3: TGTGCCAGCAGTTTTCCCGACAGGGGGCTAACAGATACGCAGTATTTT.

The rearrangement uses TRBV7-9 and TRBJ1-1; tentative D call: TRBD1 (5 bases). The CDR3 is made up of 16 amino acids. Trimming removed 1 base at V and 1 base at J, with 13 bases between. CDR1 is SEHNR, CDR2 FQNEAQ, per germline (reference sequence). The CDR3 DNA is TGTGCCAGCAGCTTAGGACTCTGGGGCAAGAACACTGAAGCTTTCTTT. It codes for CASSLGLWGKNTEAFF.

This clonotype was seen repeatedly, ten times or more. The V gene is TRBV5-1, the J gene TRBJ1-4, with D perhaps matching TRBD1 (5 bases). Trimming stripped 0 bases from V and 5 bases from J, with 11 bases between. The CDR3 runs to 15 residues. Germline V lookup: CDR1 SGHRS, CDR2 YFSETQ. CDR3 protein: CASSLAGRDNEKLFF. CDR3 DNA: TGCGCCAGCAGCTTGGCTGGACGGGACAATGAAAAACTGTTTTTT.

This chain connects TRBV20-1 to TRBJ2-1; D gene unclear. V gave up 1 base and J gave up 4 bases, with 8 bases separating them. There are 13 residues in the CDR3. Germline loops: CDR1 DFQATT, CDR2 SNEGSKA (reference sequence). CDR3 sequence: CSARGPVYNEQFF. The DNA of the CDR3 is TGCAGTGCTAGAGGGCCCGTTTACAATGAGCAGTTCTTC.

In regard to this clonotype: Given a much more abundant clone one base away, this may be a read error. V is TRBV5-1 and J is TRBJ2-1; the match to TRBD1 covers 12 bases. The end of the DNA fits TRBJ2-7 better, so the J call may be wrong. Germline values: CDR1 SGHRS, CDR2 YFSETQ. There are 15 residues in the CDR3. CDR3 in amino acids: CASSTGTGGYNEQYF. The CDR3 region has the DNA TGCGCCAGCAGCACCGGGACAGGGGGCTACAATGAGCAGTACTTC.

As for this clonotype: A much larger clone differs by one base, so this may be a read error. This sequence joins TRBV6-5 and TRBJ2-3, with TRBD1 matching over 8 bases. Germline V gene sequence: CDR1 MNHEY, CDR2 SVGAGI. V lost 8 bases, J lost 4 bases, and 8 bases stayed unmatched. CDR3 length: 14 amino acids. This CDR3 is CASGYSGGADTQYF. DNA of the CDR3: TGTGCCAGCGGCTACTCAGGGGGCGCAGATACGCAGTATTTT.

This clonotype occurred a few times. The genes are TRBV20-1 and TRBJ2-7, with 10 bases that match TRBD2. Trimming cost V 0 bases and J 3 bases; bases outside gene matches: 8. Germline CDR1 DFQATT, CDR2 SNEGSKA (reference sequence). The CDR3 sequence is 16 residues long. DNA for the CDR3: TGCAGTGCTAGAGATACAGCGGGAGGGCCGAGCTACGAGCAGTACTTC. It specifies CSARDTAGGPSYEQYF.

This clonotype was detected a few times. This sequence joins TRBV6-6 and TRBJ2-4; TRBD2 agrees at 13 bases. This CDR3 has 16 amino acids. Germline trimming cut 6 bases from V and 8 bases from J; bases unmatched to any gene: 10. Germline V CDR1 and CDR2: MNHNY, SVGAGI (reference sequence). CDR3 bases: TGTGCCAGCAGCTATACTAGCGGGAGGGCCGGGGACATTCAGTACTTC. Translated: CASSYTSGRAGDIQYF.

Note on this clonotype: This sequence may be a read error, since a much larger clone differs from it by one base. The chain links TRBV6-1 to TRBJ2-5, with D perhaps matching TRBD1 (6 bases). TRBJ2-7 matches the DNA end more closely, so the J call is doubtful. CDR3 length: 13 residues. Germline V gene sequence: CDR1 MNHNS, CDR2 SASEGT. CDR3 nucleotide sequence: TGTGCCAGCAGTGGGACAGCCGCCTACGAGCAGTACTTC. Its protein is CASSGTAAYEQYF.

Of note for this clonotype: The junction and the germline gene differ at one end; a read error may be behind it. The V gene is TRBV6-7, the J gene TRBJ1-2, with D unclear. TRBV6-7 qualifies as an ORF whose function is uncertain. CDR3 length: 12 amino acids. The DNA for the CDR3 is TGTGCCGGCAGTTACTCGCGGCATTTCTACACCTTC. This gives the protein CAGSYSRHFYTF.

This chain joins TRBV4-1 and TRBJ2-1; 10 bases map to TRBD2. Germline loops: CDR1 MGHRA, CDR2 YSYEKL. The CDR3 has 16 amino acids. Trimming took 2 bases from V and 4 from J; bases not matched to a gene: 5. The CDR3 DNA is TGCGCCAGCAGCCAACTAGCGGGAGCCCTATACAATGAGCAGTTCTTC. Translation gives CASSQLAGALYNEQFF.

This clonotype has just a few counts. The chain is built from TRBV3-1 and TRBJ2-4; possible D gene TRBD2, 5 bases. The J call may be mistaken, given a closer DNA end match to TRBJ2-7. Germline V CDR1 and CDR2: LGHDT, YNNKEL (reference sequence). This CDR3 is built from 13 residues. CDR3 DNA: TGTGCCAGCAGCCACGGGGTTCACTACGAGCAGTACTTC. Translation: CASSHGVHYEQYF.

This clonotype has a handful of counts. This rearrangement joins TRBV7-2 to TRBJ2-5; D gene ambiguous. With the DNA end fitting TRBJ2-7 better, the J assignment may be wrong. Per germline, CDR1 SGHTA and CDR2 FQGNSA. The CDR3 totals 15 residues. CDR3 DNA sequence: TGTGCCAGCAGCTTATCGATCGCTCCCTCCTACGAGCAGTACTTC. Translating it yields CASSLSIAPSYEQYF.

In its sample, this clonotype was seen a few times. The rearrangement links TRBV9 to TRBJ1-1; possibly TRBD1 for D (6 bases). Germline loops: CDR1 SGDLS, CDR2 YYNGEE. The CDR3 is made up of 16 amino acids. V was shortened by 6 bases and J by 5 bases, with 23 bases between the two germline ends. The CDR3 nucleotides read TGTGCCAGCACCCGGCGGGCGGGGGGGGCTAATACTGAAGCTTTCTTT. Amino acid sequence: CASTRRAGGANTEAFF.

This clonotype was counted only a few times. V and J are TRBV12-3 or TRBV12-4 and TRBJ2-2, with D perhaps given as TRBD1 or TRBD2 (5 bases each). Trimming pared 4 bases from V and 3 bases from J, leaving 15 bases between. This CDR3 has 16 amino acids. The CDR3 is CASSSSGRADTGELFF. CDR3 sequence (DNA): TGTGCCAGCAGTTCCTCAGGGCGGGCGGACACCGGGGAGCTGTTTTTT.

The CDR3 loop is CASSLRSDSSGANVLTF. Here the CDR3 DNA reads TGTGCCAGCAGTTTAAGGAGTGATTCTTCCGGGGCCAACGTCCTGACTTTC. The chain recombines TRBV12-3 or TRBV12-4 with TRBJ2-6; D is unclear. CDR3 length equals 17 residues. V lost 2 bases and J 4 bases, leaving 15 bases between the germline ends.

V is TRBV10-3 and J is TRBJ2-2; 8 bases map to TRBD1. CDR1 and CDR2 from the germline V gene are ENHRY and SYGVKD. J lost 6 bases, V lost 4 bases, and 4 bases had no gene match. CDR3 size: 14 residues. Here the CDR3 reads CAISGTGKAGELFF. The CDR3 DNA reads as TGTGCCATCAGTGGGACAGGGAAGGCCGGGGAGCTGTTTTTT.

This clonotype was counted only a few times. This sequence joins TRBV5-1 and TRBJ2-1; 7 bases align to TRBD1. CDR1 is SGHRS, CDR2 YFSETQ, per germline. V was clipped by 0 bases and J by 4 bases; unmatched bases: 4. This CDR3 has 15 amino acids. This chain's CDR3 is CASSLEGQYYNEQFF. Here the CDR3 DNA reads TGCGCCAGCAGCTTGGAGGGACAGTATTACAATGAGCAGTTCTTC.

CDR3 region: CSASMADPYEQYF. The CDR3 region has the DNA TGCAGTGCTAGCATGGCGGACCCCTACGAGCAGTACTTC. The chain is built from TRBV20-1 and TRBJ2-7; no definite D call. The V end was cut by 3 bases, the J end by 2 bases, with 11 bases between. Germline V lookup: CDR1 DFQATT, CDR2 SNEGSKA (reference sequence). There are 13 residues in the CDR3.

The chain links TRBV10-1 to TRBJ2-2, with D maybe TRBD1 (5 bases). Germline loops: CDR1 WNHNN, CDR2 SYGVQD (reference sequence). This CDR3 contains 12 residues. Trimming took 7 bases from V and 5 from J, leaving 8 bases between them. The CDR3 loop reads CASKPGTGELFF. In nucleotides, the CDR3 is TGCGCCAGCAAGCCAGGGACCGGGGAGCTGTTTTTT.

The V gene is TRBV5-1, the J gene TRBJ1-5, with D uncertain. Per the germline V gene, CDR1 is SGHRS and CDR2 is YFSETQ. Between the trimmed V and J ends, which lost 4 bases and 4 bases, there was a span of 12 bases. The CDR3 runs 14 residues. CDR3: CASSPDPANQPQHF. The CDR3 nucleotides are TGCGCCAGCAGCCCGGACCCGGCTAATCAGCCCCAGCATTTT.